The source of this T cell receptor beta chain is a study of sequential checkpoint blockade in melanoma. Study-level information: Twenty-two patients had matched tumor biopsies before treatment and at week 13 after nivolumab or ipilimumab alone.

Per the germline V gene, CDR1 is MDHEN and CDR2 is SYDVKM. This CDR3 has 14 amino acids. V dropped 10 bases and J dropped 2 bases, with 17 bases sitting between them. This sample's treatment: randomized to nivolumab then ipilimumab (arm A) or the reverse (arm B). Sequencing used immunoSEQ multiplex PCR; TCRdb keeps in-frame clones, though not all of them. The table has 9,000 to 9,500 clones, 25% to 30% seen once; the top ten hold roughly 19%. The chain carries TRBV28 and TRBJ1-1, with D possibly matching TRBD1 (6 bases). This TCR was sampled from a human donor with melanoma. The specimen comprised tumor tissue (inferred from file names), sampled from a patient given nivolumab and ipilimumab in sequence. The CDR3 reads CATQTPGGNTEAFF. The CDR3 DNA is TGTGCCACCCAGACTCCGGGGGGCAACACTGAAGCTTTCTTT.